This T cell receptor beta chain came from a study of blood T cells in healthy people across ages. Across the whole study: About one barcoded beta molecule was captured per two T cells (by template switching).

Caucasian individuals from Russia who were healthy and aged about 6 to 95 acted as donors. Each sample yielded at least 6 million isolated PBMCs. Primed by a sample-barcoded 5' primer and a J-beta primer mix, a second PCR proceeded for about 7 to 12 cycles. Each CDR3 protein is one row after TCRdb ran MiXCR on the 5' RACE reads. The sample carries 550,000 to 750,000 distinct CDR3 sequences, roughly 20% recorded once. The CDR3 runs 14 residues. Trimming cost V 5 bases and J 6 bases; bases outside gene matches: 8. The germline V gene has CDR1 LNHDA and CDR2 SQIVND (reference sequence). General study points: There were more naive CD4+ cells and higher diversity in long-lived donors than in aged donors.

This clonotype has a handful of counts. Its antigen is not identified. The TCR comes from a man aged 70-80 years in good health. This rearrangement joins TRBV19 to TRBJ2-5, with 8 bases aligning to TRBD2. The sequenced material came from blood. In nucleotides, the CDR3 is TGTGCCAGTAGTTTCGGGGGGGCAGGAAAGACCCAGTACTTC. This encodes CASSFGGAGKTQYF.